This TCR beta chain stems from a study of CD8 T cells in Susac syndrome (dated by TCRdb to the late 2010s). Background on the whole study: Repertoire sequencing was used to test whether CD8+ T cell activation and differentiation in Susac syndrome was antigen driven. Points the paper makes about the study in general: The number of individuals in the TCR sequencing and HLA analysis was recognized as being relatively small.

Reading from cysteine to phenylalanine, the CDR3 counts 14 amino acids. The entry retains the CDR3 DNA only, 42 bases that are in frame from base 1. The V end loses 3 bases and the J end loses 4 bases, and a stretch of 11 bases separates them. Looking up the germline V gene (reference sequence) yields CDR1 MNHNY and CDR2 SVGAGI. High-throughput TCR beta sequencing profiled peripheral blood CD8+ and CD4+ T cells from healthy donors, Susac syndrome patients and multiple sclerosis patients. Healthy donors were age- and sex-matched controls. Bulk CD8+ and CD4+ T cells were purified by magnetic negative isolation, whereas CD8+ TEMRA cells were enriched by FACS. Blood was collected in EDTA tubes and processed within 24 hours, with PBMCs isolated through density gradient centrifugation. PBMCs destined for TCR sequencing were cryopreserved in liquid nitrogen and later thawed in a 37 °C water bath. A purity of at least 90% was achieved for sorted or isolated CD4+, CD8+ and CD8+ TEMRA cells.

RNA was extracted with the RNeasy kit and about 0.5 to 1 ug was reverse transcribed using random hexamers. The immunoSEQ multiplex PCR assay, covering 54 Vbeta and 13 Jbeta segments, was used to amplify TCR beta CDR3 regions. PCR amplification bias was corrected using a synthetic template baseline for primer optimization and computational correction. The source study handled its data this way. Reads were assigned to V, D and J genes according to IMGT and analyzed in immunoSEQ Analyzer, with only productive sequences retained. Clonality was computed as one minus Shannon entropy normalized by log2 of the number of productive unique sequences. Public and private clones were assessed among the 100 most prevalent clones of each patient and control. A clone was defined as Susac-specific if it was absent from the healthy and MS cohorts, from 1052 published viral clones and from other ImmuneACCESS disease sequences. The raw public data were reprocessed by TCRdb itself: fastp quality trimming at Q25, MiXCR clonotype calling, in-frame beta chains only. Identical CDR3 protein sequences are pooled into one entry, listed with their most common genes and DNA. TCRdb, not the original authors, processed these V and J calls. Here the sample has 100,000 to 150,000 distinct CDR3 sequences; 90% to 95% occur a single time. The ten largest clones capture around 0.078% of the sample.

Points on this clonotype: Its antigen remains undetermined. Base qualities are not provided; no much larger clone lies one nucleotide away.

Recombination joined TRBV6-6 with TRBJ2-3; the D gene is not confidently resolved. The sample taken for sequencing was CD4+ T cells from PBMCs. The origin of this receptor is a human donor in good health. The CDR3 sequence is CASSYSWVADTQYF. The DNA sequence reads TGTGCCAGCAGTTATTCGTGGGTCGCAGATACGCAGTATTTT.